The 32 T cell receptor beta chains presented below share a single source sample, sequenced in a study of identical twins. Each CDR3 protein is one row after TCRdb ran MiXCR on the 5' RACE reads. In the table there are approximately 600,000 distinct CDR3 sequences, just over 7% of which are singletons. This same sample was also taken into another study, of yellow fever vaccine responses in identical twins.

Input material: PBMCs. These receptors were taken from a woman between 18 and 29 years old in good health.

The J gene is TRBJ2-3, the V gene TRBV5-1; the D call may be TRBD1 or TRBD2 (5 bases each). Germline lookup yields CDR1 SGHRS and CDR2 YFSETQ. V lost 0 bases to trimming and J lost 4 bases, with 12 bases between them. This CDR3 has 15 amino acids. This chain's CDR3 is CASSLVGEWSDTQYF. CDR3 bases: TGCGCCAGCAGCTTGGTGGGGGAGTGGTCAGATACGCAGTATTTT.

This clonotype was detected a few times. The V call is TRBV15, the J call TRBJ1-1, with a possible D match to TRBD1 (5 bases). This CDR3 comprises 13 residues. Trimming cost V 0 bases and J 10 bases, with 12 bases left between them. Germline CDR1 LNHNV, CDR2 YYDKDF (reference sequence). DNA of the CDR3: TGTGCCACCAGCAGAGAAGGGGCTTGGGGAGCTTTCTTT. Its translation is CATSREGAWGAFF.

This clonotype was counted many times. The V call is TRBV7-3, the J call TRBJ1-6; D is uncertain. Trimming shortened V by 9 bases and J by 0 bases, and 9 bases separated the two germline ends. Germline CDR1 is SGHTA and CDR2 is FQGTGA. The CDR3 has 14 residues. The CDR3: CASREGSYNSPLHF. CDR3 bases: TGTGCCAGTAGAGAGGGCTCCTATAATTCACCCCTCCACTTT.

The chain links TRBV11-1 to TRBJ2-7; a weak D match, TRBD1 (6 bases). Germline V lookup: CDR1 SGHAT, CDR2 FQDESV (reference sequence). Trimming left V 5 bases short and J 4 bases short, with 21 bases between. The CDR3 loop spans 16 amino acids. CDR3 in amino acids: CASSVSPSTGTYEQYV. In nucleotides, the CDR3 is TGTGCCAGCAGCGTATCCCCCAGCACGGGGACATACGAGCAGTACGTC.

In DNA, the CDR3 is TGTGCCAGCAGTTTACGAAGGCGGGAGGGCCGAATAGCGGAGCTGTTTTTT. Protein sequence: CASSLRRREGRIAELFF. The chain employs TRBV12-3 or TRBV12-4 and TRBJ2-2; 9 nucleotides align to TRBD2. This CDR3 comprises 17 residues. V was clipped by 2 bases and J by 10 bases; unmatched bases: 14.

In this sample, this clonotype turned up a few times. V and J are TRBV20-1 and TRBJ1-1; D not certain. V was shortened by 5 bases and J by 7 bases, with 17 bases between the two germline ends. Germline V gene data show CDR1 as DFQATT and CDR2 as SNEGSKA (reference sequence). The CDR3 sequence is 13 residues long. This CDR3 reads CSAAEGGSVEAFF. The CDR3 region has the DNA TGCAGTGCTGCCGAGGGAGGGTCCGTTGAAGCTTTCTTT.

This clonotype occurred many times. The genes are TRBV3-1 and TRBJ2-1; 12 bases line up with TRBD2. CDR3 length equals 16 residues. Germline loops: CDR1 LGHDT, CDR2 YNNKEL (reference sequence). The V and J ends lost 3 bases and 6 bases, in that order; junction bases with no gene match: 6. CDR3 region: CASSQGWTSGTNEQFF. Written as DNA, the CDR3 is TGTGCCAGCAGCCAGGGGTGGACTAGCGGGACCAATGAGCAGTTCTTC.

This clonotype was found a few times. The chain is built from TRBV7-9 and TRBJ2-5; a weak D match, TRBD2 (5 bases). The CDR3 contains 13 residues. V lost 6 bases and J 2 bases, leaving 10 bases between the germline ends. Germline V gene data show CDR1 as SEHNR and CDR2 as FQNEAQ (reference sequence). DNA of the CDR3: TGTGCCAGCAGTGGACTGTTTCAAGAGACCCAGTACTTC. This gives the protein CASSGLFQETQYF.

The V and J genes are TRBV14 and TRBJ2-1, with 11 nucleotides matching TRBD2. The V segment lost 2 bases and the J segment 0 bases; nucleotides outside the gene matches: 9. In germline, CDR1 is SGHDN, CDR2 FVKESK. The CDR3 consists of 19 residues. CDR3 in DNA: TGTGCCAGCAGCCAACGACCCGGTACTAGCGGGAGCTCCTACAATGAGCAGTTCTTC. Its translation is CASSQRPGTSGSSYNEQFF.

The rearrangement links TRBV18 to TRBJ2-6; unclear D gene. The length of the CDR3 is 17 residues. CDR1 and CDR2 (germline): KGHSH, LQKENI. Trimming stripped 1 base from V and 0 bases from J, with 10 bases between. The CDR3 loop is CASSPQAPHSGANVLTF. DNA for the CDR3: TGTGCCAGCTCACCACAGGCTCCGCACTCTGGGGCCAACGTCCTGACTTTC.

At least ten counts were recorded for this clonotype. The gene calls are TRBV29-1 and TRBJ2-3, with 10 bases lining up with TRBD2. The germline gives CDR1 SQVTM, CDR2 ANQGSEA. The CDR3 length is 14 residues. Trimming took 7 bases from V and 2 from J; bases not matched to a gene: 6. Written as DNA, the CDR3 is TGCAGCGCCGATAGCGGGGGGCCCACAGATACGCAGTATTTT. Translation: CSADSGGPTDTQYF.

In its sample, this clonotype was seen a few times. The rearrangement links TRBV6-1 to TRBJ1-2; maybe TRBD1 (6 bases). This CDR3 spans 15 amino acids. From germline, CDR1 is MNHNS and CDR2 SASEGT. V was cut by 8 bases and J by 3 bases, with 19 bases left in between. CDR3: CASLARGPTDYGYTF. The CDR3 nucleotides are TGTGCCAGCCTTGCCCGGGGGCCGACGGACTATGGCTACACCTTC.

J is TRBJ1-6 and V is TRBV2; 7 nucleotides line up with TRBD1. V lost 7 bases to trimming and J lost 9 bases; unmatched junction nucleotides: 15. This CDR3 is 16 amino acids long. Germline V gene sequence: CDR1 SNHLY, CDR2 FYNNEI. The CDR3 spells CASMPWDSYGSSPLHF. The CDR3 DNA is TGTGCCAGCATGCCGTGGGACAGCTATGGGAGTTCACCCCTCCACTTT.

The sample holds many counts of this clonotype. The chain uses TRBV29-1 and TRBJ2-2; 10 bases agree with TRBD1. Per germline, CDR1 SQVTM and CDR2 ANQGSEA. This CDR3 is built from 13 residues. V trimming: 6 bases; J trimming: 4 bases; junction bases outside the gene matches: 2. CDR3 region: CSVDRGRTGELFF. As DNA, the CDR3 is TGCAGCGTAGACAGGGGGCGCACCGGGGAGCTGTTTTTT.

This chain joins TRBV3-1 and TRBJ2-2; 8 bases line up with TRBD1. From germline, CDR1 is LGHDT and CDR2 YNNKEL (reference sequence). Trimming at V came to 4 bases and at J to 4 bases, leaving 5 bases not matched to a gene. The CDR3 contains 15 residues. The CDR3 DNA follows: TGTGCCAGCAGCCCCAGGGGGCTGGGCACCGGGGAGCTGTTTTTT. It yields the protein CASSPRGLGTGELFF.

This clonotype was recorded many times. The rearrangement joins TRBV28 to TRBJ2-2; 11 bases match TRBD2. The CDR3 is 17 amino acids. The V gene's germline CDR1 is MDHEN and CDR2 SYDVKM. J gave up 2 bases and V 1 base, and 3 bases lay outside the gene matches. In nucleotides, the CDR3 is TGTGCCAGCAGTTTATTAACTAGCGGGAGTAACACCGGGGAGCTGTTTTTT. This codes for CASSLLTSGSNTGELFF.

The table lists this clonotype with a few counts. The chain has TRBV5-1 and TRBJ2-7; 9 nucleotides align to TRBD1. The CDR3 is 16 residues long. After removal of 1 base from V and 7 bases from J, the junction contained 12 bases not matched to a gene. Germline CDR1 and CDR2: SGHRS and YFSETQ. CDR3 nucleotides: TGCGCCAGCAGCTTGTTAGGGGGACAGGGCCTCGGAGAGCAGTACTTC. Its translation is CASSLLGGQGLGEQYF.

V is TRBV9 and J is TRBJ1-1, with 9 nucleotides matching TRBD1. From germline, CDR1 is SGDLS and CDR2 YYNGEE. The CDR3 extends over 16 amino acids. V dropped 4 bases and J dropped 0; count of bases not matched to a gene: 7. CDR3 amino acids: CASSPQGQGMNTEAFF. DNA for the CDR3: TGTGCCAGCAGCCCTCAAGGACAGGGGATGAACACTGAAGCTTTCTTT.

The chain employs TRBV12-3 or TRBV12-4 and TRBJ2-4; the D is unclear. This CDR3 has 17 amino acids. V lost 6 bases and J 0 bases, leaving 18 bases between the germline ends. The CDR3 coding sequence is TGTGCCAGCAGCCCCCTTAGTGGTTCCCTAGCCAAAAACATTCAGTACTTC. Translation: CASSPLSGSLAKNIQYF.

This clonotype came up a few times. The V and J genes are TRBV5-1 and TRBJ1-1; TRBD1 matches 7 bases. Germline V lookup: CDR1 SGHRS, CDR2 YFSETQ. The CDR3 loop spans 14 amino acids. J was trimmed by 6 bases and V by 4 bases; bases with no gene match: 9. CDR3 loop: CASSRDSPGAEAFF. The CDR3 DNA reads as TGCGCCAGCAGCAGGGACAGTCCGGGGGCTGAAGCTTTCTTT. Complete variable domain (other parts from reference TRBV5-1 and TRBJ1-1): KAGVTQTPRYLIKTRGQQVTLSCSPISGHRSVSWYQQTPGQGLQFLFEYFSETQRNKGNFPGRFSGRQFSNSRSEMNVSTLELGDSALYLCASSRDSPGAEAFFGQGTRLTVV.

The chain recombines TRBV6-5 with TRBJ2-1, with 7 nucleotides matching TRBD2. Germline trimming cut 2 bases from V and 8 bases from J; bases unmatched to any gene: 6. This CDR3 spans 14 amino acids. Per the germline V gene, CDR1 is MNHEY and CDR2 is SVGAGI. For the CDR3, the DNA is TGTGCCAGCAGTTACGGTGGGAGGGCCCATGAGCAGTTCTTC. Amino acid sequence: CASSYGGRAHEQFF.

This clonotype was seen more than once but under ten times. The CDR3 here is CASSLEKPSYEQYF. The CDR3 DNA follows: TGCGCCAGCAGCTTGGAGAAACCCTCCTACGAGCAGTACTTC. The rearrangement uses TRBV5-1 and TRBJ2-7; D ambiguous. Trimming pared 0 bases from V and 0 bases from J, leaving 7 bases between. Looked up from germline, CDR1 is SGHRS and CDR2 is YFSETQ. The CDR3 length is 14 residues.

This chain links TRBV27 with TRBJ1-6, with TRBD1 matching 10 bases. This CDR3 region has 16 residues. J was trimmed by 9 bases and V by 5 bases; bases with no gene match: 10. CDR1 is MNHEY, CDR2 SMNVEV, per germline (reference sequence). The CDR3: CASSLETGGLRSPLHF. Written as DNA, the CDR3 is TGTGCCAGCAGTCTAGAGACAGGGGGCTTGCGTTCACCCCTCCACTTT.

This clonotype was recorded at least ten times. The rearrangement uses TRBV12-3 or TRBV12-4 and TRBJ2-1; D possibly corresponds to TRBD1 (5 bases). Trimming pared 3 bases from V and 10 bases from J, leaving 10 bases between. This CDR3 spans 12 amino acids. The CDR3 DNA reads TGTGCCAGCAGTTTTTGGGCAGGGGAGCAGTTCTTC. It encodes CASSFWAGEQFF.

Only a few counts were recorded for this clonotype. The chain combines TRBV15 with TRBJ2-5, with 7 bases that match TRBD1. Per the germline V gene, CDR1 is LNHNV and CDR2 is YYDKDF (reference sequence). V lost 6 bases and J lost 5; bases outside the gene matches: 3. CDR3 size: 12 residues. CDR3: CATSEQGETQYF. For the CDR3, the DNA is TGTGCCACCAGTGAACAGGGGGAGACCCAGTACTTC.

CDR3 amino acids: CASSPITGQRADTQYF. DNA of the CDR3: TGTGCCAGCAGCCCTATAACGGGACAGCGCGCAGATACGCAGTATTTT. The chain links TRBV7-2 to TRBJ2-3; 7 bases are shared with TRBD1. Germline V gene data show CDR1 as SGHTA and CDR2 as FQGNSA. This CDR3 contains 16 residues. The ends lost 5 bases at V and 4 bases at J; junction bases unmatched: 12. Supplemented by reference TRBV7-2 and TRBJ2-3, the full variable domain reads GAGVSQSPSNKVTEKGKDVELRCDPISGHTALYWYRQSLGQGLEFLIYFQGNSAPDKSGLPSDRFSAERTGGSVSTLTIQRTQQEDSAVYLCASSPITGQRADTQYFGPGTRLTVL.

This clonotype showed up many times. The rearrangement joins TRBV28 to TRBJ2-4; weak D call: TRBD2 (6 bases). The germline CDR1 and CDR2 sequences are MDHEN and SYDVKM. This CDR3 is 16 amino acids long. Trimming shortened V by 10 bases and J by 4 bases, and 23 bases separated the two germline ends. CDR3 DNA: TGTGCCACCCAACCCTGGGTGGGGGAGGCGAAAAACATTCAGTACTTC. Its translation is CATQPWVGEAKNIQYF.

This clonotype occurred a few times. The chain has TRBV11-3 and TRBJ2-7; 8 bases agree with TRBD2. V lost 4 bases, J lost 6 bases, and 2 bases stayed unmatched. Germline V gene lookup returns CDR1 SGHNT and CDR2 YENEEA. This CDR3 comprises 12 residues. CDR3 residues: CASSSGLVEQYF. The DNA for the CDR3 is TGTGCCAGCAGCTCGGGACTAGTCGAGCAGTACTTC.

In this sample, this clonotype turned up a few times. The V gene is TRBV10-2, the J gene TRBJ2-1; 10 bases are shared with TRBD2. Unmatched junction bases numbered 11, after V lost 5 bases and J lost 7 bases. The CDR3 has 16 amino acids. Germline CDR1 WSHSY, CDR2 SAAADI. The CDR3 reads CASSNTGTSARNEQFF. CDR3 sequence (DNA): TGCGCCAGCAGTAATACCGGGACTAGCGCTAGAAATGAGCAGTTCTTC.

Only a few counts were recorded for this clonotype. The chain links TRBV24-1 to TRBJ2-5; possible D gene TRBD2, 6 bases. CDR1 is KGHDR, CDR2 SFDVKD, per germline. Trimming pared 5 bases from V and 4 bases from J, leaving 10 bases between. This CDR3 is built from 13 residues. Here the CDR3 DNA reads TGTGCCACCAGTGCTCGAGCGGGAGAGACCCAGTACTTC. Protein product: CATSARAGETQYF.

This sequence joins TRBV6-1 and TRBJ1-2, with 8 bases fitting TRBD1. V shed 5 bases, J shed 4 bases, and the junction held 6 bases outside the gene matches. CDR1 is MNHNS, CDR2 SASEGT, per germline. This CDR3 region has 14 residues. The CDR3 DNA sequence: TGTGCCAGCAGTAGACAGGGGTTGGGCTATGGCTACACCTTC. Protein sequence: CASSRQGLGYGYTF.

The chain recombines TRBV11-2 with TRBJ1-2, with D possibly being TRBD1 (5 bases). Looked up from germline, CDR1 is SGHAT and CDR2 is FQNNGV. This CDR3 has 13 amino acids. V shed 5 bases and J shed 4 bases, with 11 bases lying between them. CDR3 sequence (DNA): TGTGCCAGCAGCCCGACAGTCCTCTATGGCTACACCTTC. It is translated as CASSPTVLYGYTF.